This entry lists 28 T cell receptor beta chains sequenced from one sample in a study of radiotherapy plus CTLA-4 blockade in lung cancer. Using immunoSEQ multiplex PCR, the repertoire was profiled, and TCRdb retains in-frame clones only, with some absent. The sample shows roughly 66,000 clones, about 85% of them seen only once. Material: peripheral blood, obtained from a patient treated with radiotherapy plus ipilimumab. These receptors originate from a human donor with non-small cell lung cancer who had a partial response to radiotherapy plus ipilimumab.

This clone was recorded only once. The chain carries TRBV2 and TRBJ1-5, with a possible D match to TRBD1 (6 bases). The V end lost 3 bases, the J end lost 7 bases, and 28 bases lay between the germline ends. CDR1 SNHLY and CDR2 FYNNEI come from the germline V gene. CDR3 length equals 19 residues. In DNA, the CDR3 is TGTGCCAGCAGTGAGCCTTTTCGGGGGGCTAAGACTCGGTGGCAGCCCCAGCATTTT. Translating it yields CASSEPFRGAKTRWQPQHF.

As DNA, the CDR3 is TGTGCCAGCAGTCGTACAGGATCAACTAATGAAAAACTGTTTTTT. This encodes CASSRTGSTNEKLFF. The V and J genes are TRBV28 and TRBJ1-4; a weak D match, TRBD1 (5 bases). The CDR3 runs to 15 residues. V lost 5 bases and J lost 0, with 10 bases in between. Germline values: CDR1 MDHEN, CDR2 SYDVKM.

In the case of this clone: Germline and junction disagree at one end, which may indicate a read error. The chain has TRBV13 and TRBJ2-3; 12 positions agree with TRBD1. Germline CDR1 reads PRHDT; CDR2 reads FYEKMQ (reference sequence). The CDR3 totals 14 residues. The CDR3 sequence is CANSSRDRGRAQYF. In nucleotides, the CDR3 is TGTGCCAACAGCTCCCGGGACAGGGGGCGGGCGCAGTATTTT. The variable domain in full, completed from reference TRBV13 and TRBJ2-3, reads AAGVIQSPRHLIKEKRETATLKCYPIPRHDTVYWYQQGPGQDPQFLISFYEKMQSDKGSIPDRFSAQQFSDYHSELNMSSLELGDSALYFCANSSRDRGRAQYFGPGTRLTVL.

This rearrangement joins TRBV21-1 to TRBJ1-5; the D call TRBD1 from the table was never checked on the DNA. TRBV21-1 is given as a pseudogene. The CDR3 is made up of 21 amino acids. The CDR3 reads CASRPPEAGKGQGPSNQPQHF. In DNA, the CDR3 is TGTGCCAGCAGACCCCCGGAGGCGGGAAAGGGACAGGGGCCTAGCAATCAGCCCCAGCATTTT.

In this sample, this clone turned up a few times. The chain links TRBV13 to TRBJ2-7, with TRBD2 identical over 13 bases. This CDR3 has 15 amino acids. Germline CDR1 and CDR2: PRHDT and FYEKMQ (reference sequence). J was trimmed by 5 bases and V by 0 bases; bases with no gene match: 1. In DNA, the CDR3 is TGTGCCAGCAGCTTAGGCGGGACTAGCGGGGACGAGCAGTACTTC. Its translation: CASSLGGTSGDEQYF. Combining the CDR3 with reference TRBV13 and TRBJ2-7 gives the whole variable domain AAGVIQSPRHLIKEKRETATLKCYPIPRHDTVYWYQQGPGQDPQFLISFYEKMQSDKGSIPDRFSAQQFSDYHSELNMSSLELGDSALYFCASSLGGTSGDEQYFGPGTRLTVT.

V and J are TRBV7-9 and TRBJ2-5, with 12 bases fitting TRBD2. The trim removed 0 bases at V and 5 bases at J, leaving 10 bases unmatched. CDR1 and CDR2 from the germline V gene are SEHNR and FQNEAQ (reference sequence). This CDR3 comprises 18 residues. CDR3 sequence (DNA): TGTGCCAGCAGCTTAGCGAAAAAGCTAGCGGGAGGGGTGGAGACCCAGTACTTC. This encodes CASSLAKKLAGGVETQYF. The whole variable domain, remainder taken from reference TRBV7-9 and TRBJ2-5, is DTGVSQNPRHKITKRGQNVTFRCDPISEHNRLYWYRQTLGQGPEFLTYFQNEAQLEKSRLLSDRFSAERPKGSFSTLEIQRTEQGDSAMYLCASSLAKKLAGGVETQYFGPGTRLLVL.

V is TRBV28 and J is TRBJ2-3; TRBD2 is a possible D gene (6 bases). Trimming took 3 bases from V and 3 from J, leaving 10 bases between them. Germline-derived CDR1 and CDR2 are MDHEN and SYDVKM. This CDR3 contains 14 residues. The CDR3 is CASSFGRETDTQYF. CDR3 DNA sequence: TGTGCCAGCAGTTTTGGTCGGGAGACAGATACGCAGTATTTT.

The chain recombines TRBV28 with TRBJ1-5, with TRBD1 matching over 11 bases. With 6 bases clipped from V and 4 bases from J, the junction kept 5 bases outside the gene matches. The germline gives CDR1 MDHEN, CDR2 SYDVKM. The CDR3 covers 15 residues. CDR3 nucleotides: TGTGCCAGCAGACCTGGGACAGGGGGGAATCAGCCCCAGCATTTT. Amino acid sequence: CASRPGTGGNQPQHF.

V usage is TRBV23-1 and J usage is TRBJ2-7, with TRBD2 as a possible D gene (5 bases). TRBV23-1 counts as an open reading frame of uncertain function. The V end lost 2 bases, the J end lost 5 bases, and 19 bases lay between the germline ends. This CDR3 is 16 amino acids long. The CDR3 sequence: CASSQGSVFWPNEQYF. As DNA, the CDR3 is TGCGCCAGCAGTCAAGGGAGTGTTTTTTGGCCAAACGAGCAGTACTTC.

This clone occurred a few times. This chain uses TRBV2 with TRBJ1-4, with 8 bases that match TRBD1. J gave up 7 bases and V 8 bases, and 12 bases lay outside the gene matches. Germline V gives CDR1 SNHLY, CDR2 FYNNEI. The CDR3 has 15 amino acids. CDR3: CASRTGLRGGEKLFF. The CDR3 nucleotides are TGTGCCAGCCGGACAGGGCTTAGAGGGGGTGAAAAACTGTTTTTT.

J is TRBJ2-3 and V is TRBV5-1, with 10 bases lining up with TRBD1. Germline CDR1 reads SGHRS; CDR2 reads YFSETQ. The CDR3 is made up of 15 amino acids. The V and J ends lost 0 bases and 3 bases, in that order; junction bases with no gene match: 1. The CDR3 reads CASSLGDRGTDTQYF. CDR3 coding DNA: TGCGCCAGCAGCTTGGGGGACAGGGGAACAGATACGCAGTATTTT. Together with reference TRBV5-1 and TRBJ2-3, the CDR3 gives the full variable domain: KAGVTQTPRYLIKTRGQQVTLSCSPISGHRSVSWYQQTPGQGLQFLFEYFSETQRNKGNFPGRFSGRQFSNSRSEMNVSTLELGDSALYLCASSLGDRGTDTQYFGPGTRLTVL.

V and J are TRBV28 and TRBJ1-1, with TRBD1 identical over 9 bases. CDR3 size: 14 residues. Germline values: CDR1 MDHEN, CDR2 SYDVKM. Trimming took 2 bases from V and 5 from J; bases not matched to a gene: 3. CDR3 sequence: CASSLGQGRTEAFF. DNA of the CDR3: TGTGCCAGCAGTTTAGGACAGGGGAGGACTGAAGCTTTCTTT.

The J gene is TRBJ2-3, the V gene TRBV6-5; 8 bases agree with TRBD2. J gave up 14 bases and V 5 bases, and 6 bases lay outside the gene matches. This CDR3 contains 11 residues. Germline V lookup: CDR1 MNHEY, CDR2 SVGAGI. Here the CDR3 reads CASSPGGFGYF. DNA for the CDR3: TGTGCCAGCAGTCCGGGAGGGTTCGGGTATTTT.

The chain links TRBV10-3 to TRBJ2-5, with 7 nucleotides matching TRBD2. The CDR3 runs 16 residues. Germline V gives CDR1 ENHRY, CDR2 SYGVKD. The junction had 9 bases not matched to a gene; V was cut back by 3 bases and J by 2 bases. CDR3 DNA sequence: TGTGCCATCAGTGATTTCGGCGGGAGAGGTCAAGAGACCCAGTACTTC. It encodes CAISDFGGRGQETQYF.

V gene TRBV6-1 combines with J gene TRBJ2-1; 8 bases agree with TRBD1. CDR3 length equals 14 residues. The V gene end was trimmed by 6 bases and the J gene end by 7 bases; junction bases not matched to a gene: 8. Germline-derived CDR1 and CDR2 are MNHNS and SASEGT. CDR3 protein: CASRPGQVVNEQFF. The CDR3 DNA follows: TGTGCCAGCAGACCGGGACAGGTGGTAAATGAGCAGTTCTTC.

The chain carries TRBV6-6 and TRBJ2-7; D might be TRBD1 (6 bases). The ends were cut back, 3 bases at V and 11 bases at J, with 23 bases in the middle. The CDR3 has 15 residues. Germline CDR1 is MNHNY and CDR2 is SVGAGI (reference sequence). The CDR3 region is CASSYRNSGQGNEYF. CDR3 DNA sequence: TGTGCCAGCAGTTATAGGAATTCGGGGCAGGGGAATGAGTACTTC.

The V call is TRBV5-1, the J call TRBJ2-2; a weak D match, TRBD2 (6 bases). The germline V gene encodes CDR1 SGHRS and CDR2 YFSETQ. The V and J ends lost 1 base and 6 bases respectively, with 19 bases between them. CDR3 length equals 17 residues. CDR3 sequence reads: CASSLLGGQGSAGELFF. The DNA for the CDR3 is TGCGCCAGCAGCTTGTTAGGAGGGCAGGGATCGGCCGGGGAGCTGTTTTTT. Using reference TRBV5-1 and TRBJ2-2 for the parts outside the CDR3, the full variable domain is KAGVTQTPRYLIKTRGQQVTLSCSPISGHRSVSWYQQTPGQGLQFLFEYFSETQRNKGNFPGRFSGRQFSNSRSEMNVSTLELGDSALYLCASSLLGGQGSAGELFFGEGSRLTVL.

The chain combines TRBV7-2 with TRBJ2-1; 9 nucleotides match TRBD2. This CDR3 is built from 15 residues. Losses at the gene ends were 4 bases for V and 9 bases for J; bases not matched to a gene: 10. Germline assignment: CDR1 SGHTA and CDR2 FQGNSA. CDR3 protein: CASSSSRTSAREQFF. The DNA for the CDR3 is TGTGCCAGCAGCTCCTCGCGGACTAGCGCCCGTGAGCAGTTCTTC.

The genes are TRBV7-2 and TRBJ2-5; 8 bases align to TRBD1. CDR1 is SGHTA, CDR2 FQGNSA, per germline. V was clipped by 1 base and J by 3 bases; unmatched bases: 4. The CDR3 spans 15 residues. The CDR3 DNA follows: TGTGCCAGCAGCTTAGGGACAGGGATGGAAGAGACCCAGTACTTC. Translated: CASSLGTGMEETQYF.

The chain joins TRBV11-3 to TRBJ2-3; TRBD1 aligns across 8 bases. J gave up 1 base and V 0 bases, and 3 bases lay outside the gene matches. The germline gives CDR1 SGHNT, CDR2 YENEEA. This CDR3 comprises 16 residues. The CDR3: CASSLDQTGGTDTQYF. The CDR3 bases are TGTGCCAGCAGCTTAGACCAGACAGGGGGCACAGATACGCAGTATTTT. Full variable domain (missing parts from reference TRBV11-3 and TRBJ2-3): EAGVVQSPRYKIIEKKQPVAFWCNPISGHNTLYWYLQNLGQGPELLIRYENEEAVDDSQLPKDRFSAERLKGVDSTLKIQPAELGDSAVYLCASSLDQTGGTDTQYFGPGTRLTVL.

The V and J genes are TRBV28 and TRBJ2-6, with D tentatively TRBD1 (6 bases). Germline CDR1 is MDHEN and CDR2 is SYDVKM. Trimming cost V 7 bases and J 1 base, with 29 bases left between them. This CDR3 has 21 amino acids. CDR3 residues: CASTPPQGRGRYSSGANVLTF. The CDR3 nucleotides are TGTGCCAGCACCCCACCCCAGGGGCGAGGGCGGTATTCTTCTGGGGCCAACGTCCTGACTTTC. Full variable domain (rest looked up from reference TRBV28 and TRBJ2-6): DVKVTQSSRYLVKRTGEKVFLECVQDMDHENMFWYRQDPGLGLRLIYFSYDVKMKEKGDIPEGYSVSREKKERFSLILESASTNQTSMYLCASTPPQGRGRYSSGANVLTFGAGSRLTVL.

This clone was recorded once. The chain employs TRBV5-1 and TRBJ2-1, with 11 bases identical to TRBD2. CDR1 is SGHRS, CDR2 YFSETQ, per germline. The CDR3 sequence is 16 residues long. After removal of 3 bases from V and 7 bases from J, the junction contained 9 bases not matched to a gene. In DNA, the CDR3 is TGCGCCAGCAGCTCCATTGGGACTAGCGGCACAAATGAGCAGTTCTTC. Amino acid sequence: CASSSIGTSGTNEQFF. The full variable domain, with the rest looked up from reference TRBV5-1 and TRBJ2-1, is KAGVTQTPRYLIKTRGQQVTLSCSPISGHRSVSWYQQTPGQGLQFLFEYFSETQRNKGNFPGRFSGRQFSNSRSEMNVSTLELGDSALYLCASSSIGTSGTNEQFFGPGTRLTVL.

This sequence joins TRBV19 and TRBJ2-5; 9 nucleotides agree with TRBD2. J was trimmed by 5 bases and V by 1 base; bases with no gene match: 5. The CDR3 is 15 amino acids. Germline CDR1 and CDR2: LNHDA and SQIVND (reference sequence). The CDR3 sequence: CASSIGSGSLETQYF. CDR3 nucleotide sequence: TGTGCCAGTAGTATAGGTAGCGGGAGCTTGGAGACCCAGTACTTC. The variable domain in full, with the rest retrieved from reference TRBV19 and TRBJ2-5, is DGGITQSPKYLFRKEGQNVTLSCEQNLNHDAMYWYRQDPGQGLRLIYYSQIVNDFQKGDIAEGYSVSREKKESFPLTVTSAQKNPTAFYLCASSIGSGSLETQYFGPGTRLLVL.

The V and J genes are TRBV5-1 and TRBJ2-7; D may be TRBD1 (5 bases). The V gene's germline CDR1 is SGHRS and CDR2 YFSETQ. There are 12 residues in the CDR3. V lost 3 bases, J lost 3 bases, and 7 bases lay in between. CDR3 coding DNA: TGCGCCAGCAGCTGGCAGGGCTACGAGCAGTACTTC. This translates into CASSWQGYEQYF.

V and J are TRBV6-5 and TRBJ1-5; tentative D call: TRBD1 (6 bases). Per germline, CDR1 MNHEY and CDR2 SVGAGI. The CDR3 extends over 13 amino acids. The ends were cut back, 5 bases at V and 6 bases at J, with 11 bases in the middle. DNA of the CDR3: TGTGCCAGCAGTCCAGGGGCGTTTCAGCCCCAGCATTTT. It is translated as CASSPGAFQPQHF.

The chain joins TRBV27 to TRBJ2-1, with D possibly TRBD2 on 5 matching bases. Germline V lookup: CDR1 MNHEY, CDR2 SMNVEV (reference sequence). This CDR3 has 15 residues. V lost 1 base and J 7 bases, leaving 14 bases between the germline ends. The chain's CDR3 is CASSLWAGRGNEQFF. In DNA, the CDR3 is TGTGCCAGCAGTTTATGGGCAGGACGGGGTAATGAGCAGTTCTTC.

J is TRBJ2-3 and V is TRBV28, with 7 bases matching TRBD1. The CDR3 loop spans 16 amino acids. Germline V gene data show CDR1 as MDHEN and CDR2 as SYDVKM. V lost 5 bases to trimming and J lost 3 bases; unmatched junction nucleotides: 11. CDR3 sequence reads: CASSPYRGFNTDTQYF. The DNA for the CDR3 is TGTGCCAGCAGTCCTTACAGGGGTTTTAATACAGATACGCAGTATTTT.

V usage is TRBV6-1 and J usage is TRBJ2-3; possibly TRBD2 for D (6 bases). V gave up 2 bases and J gave up 10 bases, with 13 bases separating them. Germline V gives CDR1 MNHNS, CDR2 SASEGT. The CDR3 totals 13 residues. The CDR3 reads CASSEREERSQYF. As DNA, the CDR3 is TGTGCCAGCAGTGAAAGGGAGGAGAGGTCGCAGTATTTT.